Shown below are 20 T cell receptor beta chains from a single sample sequenced in a study of glioma-infiltrating T cells. TCR alpha and beta CDR3 regions were amplified from RNA using iRepertoire nested multiplex PCR. MiXCR was run by TCRdb on the multiplex PCR reads, yielding one entry per CDR3 protein. Among around 150,000 distinct CDR3 sequences, about two fifths were seen once, and the ten largest hold 20%. The sample comprised glioma tissue, nonneoplastic brain tissue, or PBMCs (not recorded which). These receptors were obtained from a human donor with low-grade glioma or glioblastoma, undergoing nonglioma brain surgery, or in good health (not recorded which).

To note about this clonotype: Compared with germline, one end of the junction differs, possibly owing to a read error. The chain uses TRBV10-2 and TRBJ1-2; D gene unclear. This CDR3 is 11 amino acids long. The germline CDR1 and CDR2 sequences are WSHSY and SAAADI. The CDR3 nucleotides read TGTGCCTCCGGGCAGGAGGACGGCTACACCTTC. It is translated as CASGQEDGYTF.

This chain joins TRBV6-5 and TRBJ1-3, with D perhaps TRBD1 (5 bases). CDR1 is MNHEY and CDR2 is SVGAGI in the germline V gene. V was trimmed by 0 bases and J by 0 bases, leaving 9 bases between them. CDR3 length: 16 amino acids. CDR3 nucleotide sequence: TGTGCCAGCAGTTACTCGGGGGAAACCTCTGGAAACACCATATATTTT. As protein: CASSYSGETSGNTIYF.

Here the CDR3 reads CSFLRGMGTDTQYF. CDR3 bases: TGCAGCTTCCTTCGGGGGATGGGCACAGATACGCAGTATTTT. The V and J genes are TRBV29-1 and TRBJ2-3; D might be TRBD2 (6 bases). Deletions cut 8 bases from V and 1 base from J, with 16 bases between. Per the germline V gene, CDR1 is SQVTM and CDR2 is ANQGSEA. This CDR3 has 14 amino acids.

As to this clonotype: A much larger clonotype is one base distant, so this may be a read error. V usage is TRBV6-5 and J usage is TRBJ2-3; D might be TRBD2 (5 bases). CDR1 is MNHEY, CDR2 SVGAGI, per germline. CDR3 size: 14 residues. The CDR3 here is CASLREREADAQYF. The CDR3 nucleotides are TGTGCCAGCCTTAGGGAGAGGGAAGCAGATGCGCAGTATTTT.

The CDR3 DNA reads TGTGCCAGCAGTCTGATTAGCGGGAACACAGATACGCAGTATTTT. Its protein is CASSLISGNTDTQYF. V gene TRBV7-9 combines with J gene TRBJ2-3; 8 positions agree with TRBD2. Per germline, CDR1 SEHNR and CDR2 FQNEAQ (reference sequence). The V and J ends lost 6 bases and 2 bases, in that order; junction bases with no gene match: 7. The CDR3 length is 15 residues. The whole variable domain, filled in from reference TRBV7-9 and TRBJ2-3, reads DTGVSQNPRHKITKRGQNVTFRCDPISEHNRLYWYRQTLGQGPEFLTYFQNEAQLEKSRLLSDRFSAERPKGSFSTLEIQRTEQGDSAMYLCASSLISGNTDTQYFGPGTRLTVL.

This clonotype was detected ten times or more. V usage is TRBV20-1 and J usage is TRBJ2-7; 10 bases map to TRBD1. This CDR3 has 14 amino acids. J gave up 4 bases and V 6 bases, and 9 bases lay outside the gene matches. CDR1 DFQATT and CDR2 SNEGSKA come from the germline V gene (reference sequence). CDR3 sequence: CSAGTDRGWYEQYF. In DNA, the CDR3 is TGCAGTGCCGGAACGGACAGGGGGTGGTACGAGCAGTACTTC.

The CDR3 nucleotides read TGTGCCAGCAGTGGTTTGGGGATGGCTTTCTTT. Its translation is CASSGLGMAFF. The chain carries TRBV2 and TRBJ1-1; D not resolved. The CDR3 covers 11 residues. Germline-derived CDR1 and CDR2 are SNHLY and FYNNEI. Trimming removed 4 bases from V and 11 bases from J, with 11 bases in between.

This clonotype was observed a few times. The gene calls are TRBV7-8 and TRBJ2-3; 9 positions agree with TRBD2. Germline V lookup: CDR1 SGHVS, CDR2 FQNEAQ. V lost 3 bases, J lost 2 bases, and 3 bases stayed unmatched. The CDR3 has 15 residues. CDR3 bases: TGTGCCAGCAGCTTCAGCGGGGGGATCACAGATACGCAGTATTTT. Translating gives CASSFSGGITDTQYF.

The J gene is TRBJ2-3, the V gene TRBV10-3; 9 positions match TRBD1. CDR3 length: 14 amino acids. CDR1 ENHRY and CDR2 SYGVKD come from the germline V gene. Trimming cost V 6 bases and J 7 bases; bases outside gene matches: 8. The CDR3 nucleotides read TGTGCCATCAGAAAAGGACAGGGGATGTATACGCAGTATTTT. Translated: CAIRKGQGMYTQYF.

This clonotype was seen a few times. This chain joins TRBV6-1 and TRBJ1-6, with TRBD1 identical over 7 bases. Trimming cost V 8 bases and J 9 bases; bases outside gene matches: 4. Germline values: CDR1 MNHNS, CDR2 SASEGT. The CDR3 runs 12 residues. In nucleotides, the CDR3 is TGTGCCAGCGATGGACAGGCTTCACCCCTCCACTTT. Amino acid sequence: CASDGQASPLHF.

This clonotype came up many times. The V gene is TRBV15, the J gene TRBJ1-2; 9 bases align to TRBD1. The V segment lost 2 bases and the J segment 8 bases; nucleotides outside the gene matches: 6. Germline values: CDR1 LNHNV, CDR2 YYDKDF (reference sequence). The CDR3 sequence is 14 residues long. The CDR3 sequence is CATSRWGDRDGYTF. The CDR3 DNA sequence: TGTGCCACCAGCAGATGGGGGGACAGGGACGGCTACACCTTC.

The chain employs TRBV7-9 and TRBJ2-4; 9 bases agree with TRBD1. The trim removed 1 base at V and 8 bases at J, leaving 12 bases unmatched. CDR1 SEHNR and CDR2 FQNEAQ come from the germline V gene (reference sequence). The CDR3 extends over 17 amino acids. CDR3 loop: CASSLVFDDRGDDIQYF. In nucleotides, the CDR3 is TGTGCCAGCAGCTTAGTATTTGATGACAGGGGGGACGACATTCAGTACTTC.

The chain couples TRBV2 to TRBJ2-4, with TRBD2 identical over 13 bases. The CDR3 has 14 amino acids. With 5 bases clipped from V and 7 bases from J, the junction kept 2 bases outside the gene matches. The germline V gene encodes CDR1 SNHLY and CDR2 FYNNEI. CDR3 bases: TGTGCCAGCAGTCCGACTAGCGGGGGGAACATTCAGTACTTC. Encoded protein: CASSPTSGGNIQYF.

The rearrangement links TRBV7-6 to TRBJ2-1, with a weak D call TRBD1 (6 bases). V lost 5 bases to trimming and J lost 9 bases, with 14 bases between them. The germline V gene has CDR1 SGHVS and CDR2 FNYEAQ. CDR3 length equals 13 residues. The CDR3 sequence is CASSTDGGPEQFF. The DNA for the CDR3 is TGTGCCAGCAGCACCGATGGGGGCCCTGAGCAGTTCTTC.

The rearrangement links TRBV7-6 to TRBJ2-5; no reliable D call. The CDR3 has 14 amino acids. Trimming took off 0 bases at V and 7 bases at J, with 12 bases between the two ends. Germline loops: CDR1 SGHVS, CDR2 FNYEAQ. DNA for the CDR3: TGTGCCAGCAGCTTAGCCCCCTTTCCTGGGACCCAGTACTTC. Protein sequence: CASSLAPFPGTQYF.

The V gene is TRBV7-9, the J gene TRBJ2-7; 7 bases match TRBD1. The V and J ends lost 6 bases and 3 bases, in that order; junction bases with no gene match: 8. The CDR3 is made up of 14 amino acids. The germline CDR1 and CDR2 sequences are SEHNR and FQNEAQ (reference sequence). The CDR3 spells CASSEGQSYYEQYF. CDR3 nucleotides: TGTGCCAGCAGTGAGGGACAGAGCTACTACGAGCAGTACTTC. The full variable domain, rest sourced from reference TRBV7-9 and TRBJ2-7, is DTGVSQNPRHKITKRGQNVTFRCDPISEHNRLYWYRQTLGQGPEFLTYFQNEAQLEKSRLLSDRFSAERPKGSFSTLEIQRTEQGDSAMYLCASSEGQSYYEQYFGPGTRLTVT.

V is TRBV20-1 and J is TRBJ2-3, with TRBD2 as a possible D gene (5 bases). There are 15 residues in the CDR3. Between the trimmed V and J ends, which lost 6 bases and 0 bases, there was a span of 16 bases. Germline values: CDR1 DFQATT, CDR2 SNEGSKA (reference sequence). The CDR3 coding sequence is TGCAGTGCCCCACCAGGCAGGACTAGCACAGATACGCAGTATTTT. It encodes CSAPPGRTSTDTQYF.

The V call is TRBV6-5, the J call TRBJ2-7, with D possibly matching TRBD1 (6 bases). The length of the CDR3 is 16 residues. CDR1 MNHEY and CDR2 SVGAGI come from the germline V gene. Trimming removed 2 bases from V and 4 bases from J, with 18 bases in between. CDR3 protein: CASSYRGTGTLYEQYF. CDR3 DNA sequence: TGTGCCAGCAGTTACCGAGGTACAGGGACCTTATACGAGCAGTACTTC.

V is TRBV20-1 and J is TRBJ1-4; TRBD1 is a possible D gene (6 bases). The CDR3 is 14 amino acids. Germline loops: CDR1 DFQATT, CDR2 SNEGSKA (reference sequence). Trimming stripped 4 bases from V and 5 bases from J, with 14 bases between. In nucleotides, the CDR3 is TGCAGTGCTATGGAGGACAGCCCCAATGAAAAACTGTTTTTT. Its protein is CSAMEDSPNEKLFF.

This clonotype was counted only a few times. In nucleotides, the CDR3 is TGTGCCAGCAAACGGACAGGGGGCCGCGGCTACACCTTC. As protein: CASKRTGGRGYTF. This chain links TRBV27 with TRBJ1-2; 11 bases agree with TRBD1. Trimming cost V 7 bases and J 8 bases; bases outside gene matches: 6. Germline CDR1 MNHEY, CDR2 SMNVEV (reference sequence). The CDR3 length is 13 residues.